The 26 T cell receptor beta chains below come from one sample, sequenced in a study of T cell responses to AZD1222 COVID-19 vaccine. TCRdb's copy holds only in-frame clones and misses some; the assay was immunoSEQ multiplex PCR. The sample includes some 150,000 clones, around 88% of them seen just once. Here the sequenced sample was peripheral blood, taken on day 0 of MenACWY control vaccination. These receptors were collected from an adult in good health.

The J gene is TRBJ2-1, the V gene TRBV7-3, with D possibly matching TRBD1 (6 bases). Germline V CDR1 and CDR2: SGHTA, FQGTGA. The CDR3 sequence is 15 residues long. Deletions cut 3 bases from V and 7 bases from J, with 16 bases between. The CDR3 protein is CASSLVPAGVNEQFF. The CDR3 DNA is TGTGCCAGCAGCTTGGTCCCGGCAGGGGTTAATGAGCAGTTCTTC. Combining the CDR3 with reference TRBV7-3 and TRBJ2-1 gives the whole variable domain GAGVSQTPSNKVTEKGKYVELRCDPISGHTALYWYRQSLGQGPEFLIYFQGTGAADDSGLPNDRFFAVRPEGSVSTLKIQRTERGDSAVYLCASSLVPAGVNEQFFGPGTRLTVL.

CDR3 coding DNA: TGTGCCAGCAGCTTAGGTGGGCAAAATGGCTACACCTTC. This gives the protein CASSLGGQNGYTF. The chain carries TRBV7-2 and TRBJ1-2; D gene uncertain. Germline-derived CDR1 and CDR2 are SGHTA and FQGNSA. V shed 1 base and J shed 6 bases, with 9 bases lying between them. The CDR3 contains 13 residues. The full variable domain, with the rest looked up from reference TRBV7-2 and TRBJ1-2, is GAGVSQSPSNKVTEKGKDVELRCDPISGHTALYWYRQSLGQGLEFLIYFQGNSAPDKSGLPSDRFSAERTGGSVSTLTIQRTQQEDSAVYLCASSLGGQNGYTFGSGTRLTVV.

V gene TRBV5-5 combines with J gene TRBJ1-3; tentative D call: TRBD1 (6 bases). CDR1 is SGHKS, CDR2 YYEKEE, per germline (reference sequence). V was pared by 1 base and J by 8 bases, with 16 bases between. The CDR3 extends over 15 amino acids. CDR3 amino acids: CASSLSGGQAYTIYF. CDR3 coding DNA: TGTGCCAGCAGCTTGTCTGGGGGACAAGCCTACACCATATATTTT.

This sequence joins TRBV5-4 and TRBJ1-1, with TRBD1 matching over 7 bases. This CDR3 is 15 amino acids long. Per germline, CDR1 SGHNT and CDR2 YYREEE (reference sequence). V was clipped by 4 bases and J by 5 bases; unmatched bases: 11. CDR3 sequence reads: CASSRSRGGSTEAFF. Here the CDR3 DNA reads TGTGCCAGCAGCCGGAGCAGGGGGGGGAGTACTGAAGCTTTCTTT.

The V call is TRBV9, the J call TRBJ2-1; D possibly matches TRBD1 or TRBD2 (6 bases each). The CDR3 loop spans 15 amino acids. V was shortened by 0 bases and J by 7 bases, with 14 bases between the two germline ends. Per the germline V gene, CDR1 is SGDLS and CDR2 is YYNGEE. CDR3 nucleotide sequence: TGTGCCAGCAGCGTAGATTGGGGGGCCGGAAATGAGCAGTTCTTC. As protein: CASSVDWGAGNEQFF. The variable domain in full, completed from reference TRBV9 and TRBJ2-1, reads DSGVTQTPKHLITATGQRVTLRCSPRSGDLSVYWYQQSLDQGLQFLIQYYNGEERAKGNILERFSAQQFPDLHSELNLSSLELGDSALYFCASSVDWGAGNEQFFGPGTRLTVL.

This rearrangement joins TRBV6-5 to TRBJ1-6; weak D call: TRBD1 (5 bases). Between the trimmed V and J ends, which lost 1 base and 7 bases, there was a span of 5 bases. In germline, CDR1 is MNHEY, CDR2 SVGAGI. The CDR3 extends over 13 amino acids. CDR3 loop: CASSYWTNSPLHF. The CDR3 nucleotides read TGTGCCAGCAGTTACTGGACAAATTCACCCCTCCACTTT.

This clone was seen once. This rearrangement joins TRBV7-2 to TRBJ1-4, with D possibly matching TRBD1 (5 bases). CDR3 length: 15 amino acids. The V end was cut by 1 base, the J end by 3 bases, with 9 bases between. The germline CDR1 and CDR2 sequences are SGHTA and FQGNSA. CDR3 sequence: CASSLGVGANEKLFF. The CDR3 DNA sequence: TGTGCCAGCAGCTTAGGCGTAGGGGCTAATGAAAAACTGTTTTTT.

V gene TRBV21-1 combines with J gene TRBJ2-3. TRBV21-1 is noted as a pseudogene. The CDR3 extends over 13 amino acids. The CDR3 region has the DNA TGTGCCAGCATCAGTACTAGCACAGATACGCAGTATTTT. Protein sequence: CASISTSTDTQYF.

This clone was observed a single time. The chain has TRBV28 and TRBJ2-7; 8 bases agree with TRBD1. From germline, CDR1 is MDHEN and CDR2 SYDVKM. With V trimmed by 10 bases and J by 7 bases, 9 bases remained unmatched. This CDR3 has 12 amino acids. The CDR3 is CATLDRAGEQYF. CDR3 nucleotide sequence: TGTGCCACCCTGGACAGGGCGGGGGAGCAGTACTTC.

This clone was detected a few times. The chain carries TRBV7-9 and TRBJ2-5; 8 bases agree with TRBD1. The CDR3 has 13 amino acids. Germline assignment: CDR1 SEHNR and CDR2 FQNEAQ (reference sequence). J was trimmed by 5 bases and V by 3 bases; bases with no gene match: 2. In DNA, the CDR3 is TGTGCCAGCAGCTTCCGGACAGGGGAGACCCAGTACTTC. Protein sequence: CASSFRTGETQYF.

The chain recombines TRBV28 with TRBJ2-1; D is unresolved. V was cut by 5 bases and J by 0 bases, with 14 bases left in between. In germline, CDR1 is MDHEN, CDR2 SYDVKM. This CDR3 comprises 16 residues. The CDR3 coding sequence is TGTGCCAGCAGTCCTTCGGGCGCGGCCTCCTACAATGAGCAGTTCTTC. It encodes CASSPSGAASYNEQFF.

The CDR3 DNA reads as TGCAGTGCTAGTTGGTCGGCAGCGAACACCGGGGAGCTGTTTTTT. Translating it yields CSASWSAANTGELFF. The chain has TRBV20-1 and TRBJ2-2; D not resolved. CDR3 size: 15 residues. The ends were cut back, 3 bases at V and 0 bases at J, with 11 bases in the middle. Germline assignment: CDR1 DFQATT and CDR2 SNEGSKA (reference sequence).

V usage is TRBV6-5 and J usage is TRBJ1-2; D unclear. This CDR3 is built from 13 residues. Germline loops: CDR1 MNHEY, CDR2 SVGAGI. Between the trimmed V and J ends, which lost 5 bases and 8 bases, there was a span of 15 bases. The CDR3 region has the DNA TGTGCCAGCAGTACCTGGAGGGTAGAGGGCTACACCTTC. Translation gives CASSTWRVEGYTF.

The chain has TRBV10-3 and TRBJ1-2; no clear D gene. V dropped 7 bases and J dropped 3 bases, with 9 bases sitting between them. Looked up from germline, CDR1 is ENHRY and CDR2 is SYGVKD. CDR3 size: 12 residues. As DNA, the CDR3 is TGTGCCATCACGGCAGATCACTATGGCTACACCTTC. This sequence encodes CAITADHYGYTF.

The V gene is TRBV5-4, the J gene TRBJ2-7; 9 bases are shared with TRBD1. This CDR3 is built from 15 residues. In germline, CDR1 is SGHNT, CDR2 YYREEE (reference sequence). Trimming cost V 1 base and J 3 bases; bases outside gene matches: 5. This CDR3 is CASSLSDRGNYEQYF. Written as DNA, the CDR3 is TGTGCCAGCAGCTTGTCTGACAGGGGGAACTACGAGCAGTACTTC.

The chain couples TRBV18 to TRBJ2-3, with unresolved D. CDR3 size: 12 residues. V was trimmed by 1 base and J by 5 bases, leaving 4 bases between them. CDR1 is KGHSH and CDR2 is LQKENI in the germline V gene. CDR3 protein: CASSPRGDTQYF. CDR3 DNA: TGTGCCAGCTCACCACGCGGAGATACGCAGTATTTT.

This chain joins TRBV24-1 and TRBJ2-1, with 8 nucleotides matching TRBD1. The V gene's germline CDR1 is KGHDR and CDR2 SFDVKD. V shed 7 bases and J 5 bases; nucleotides not matched to a gene: 3. This CDR3 is 13 amino acids long. The CDR3 bases are TGTGCCACCAGCTCGACAGGGGACAATGAGCAGTTCTTC. This codes for CATSSTGDNEQFF.

The chain carries TRBV6-5 and TRBJ2-1; D is unclear. The CDR3 runs 12 residues. Trimming left V 6 bases short and J 7 bases short, with 10 bases between. The germline CDR1 and CDR2 sequences are MNHEY and SVGAGI. The CDR3 nucleotides read TGTGCCAGCAGGAGACTGGTTAATGAGCAGTTCTTC. Translated: CASRRLVNEQFF.

The chain is built from TRBV5-8 and TRBJ1-6; tentatively, D is TRBD1 (6 bases). The CDR3 has 15 amino acids. Germline V lookup: CDR1 SGHTS, CDR2 YDEGEE. Trimming shortened V by 2 bases and J by 10 bases, and 16 bases separated the two germline ends. The CDR3 here is CASSLSGQPFSPLHF. CDR3 coding DNA: TGTGCCAGCAGCTTATCCGGACAGCCCTTCTCACCCCTCCACTTT.

This chain uses TRBV6-2 or TRBV6-3 with TRBJ1-1; TRBD1 might be the D (6 bases). The V gene's germline CDR1 is MNHEY and CDR2 SVGEGT. This CDR3 comprises 14 residues. Trimming removed 5 bases from V and 4 bases from J, with 14 bases in between. CDR3: CASSHPGGLTEAFF. DNA of the CDR3: TGTGCCAGCAGTCACCCCGGGGGCCTCACTGAAGCTTTCTTT.

The V and J genes are TRBV3-1 (or the pseudogene TRBV3-2) and TRBJ1-6; D is ambiguous. The germline V gene encodes CDR1 LGHDT and CDR2 YNNKEL (reference sequence). V shed 3 bases and J shed 2 bases, with 8 bases lying between them. The length of the CDR3 is 15 residues. CDR3 loop: CASSQARAYNSPLHF. CDR3 nucleotides: TGTGCCAGCAGCCAGGCCCGGGCCTATAATTCACCCCTCCACTTT.

The rearrangement uses TRBV3-1 (or the pseudogene TRBV3-2) and TRBJ2-1, with TRBD2 matching over 8 bases. V lost 0 bases and J lost 10; bases outside the gene matches: 17. Germline lookup yields CDR1 LGHDT and CDR2 YNNKEL (reference sequence). The CDR3 is 18 amino acids. CDR3 nucleotide sequence: TGTGCCAGCAGCCAAGATCAGCGGAAACAGCGGGGGCTTCCGGAGCAGTTCTTC. Translating it yields CASSQDQRKQRGLPEQFF.

Note on this clone: An end of the junction does not agree with germline; a read error may underlie this. The gene calls are TRBV27 and TRBJ1-5, with D perhaps matching TRBD1 (5 bases). Germline CDR1 is MNHEY and CDR2 is SMNVEV (reference sequence). The CDR3 consists of 13 residues. CDR3 bases: TGTGCCAGCTGTTTTGGGGGGGGGAAGCCCCAGCATTTT. Encoded protein: CASCFGGGKPQHF.

The CDR3 region is CAWSRASYSNQPQHF. The CDR3 DNA follows: TGTGCCTGGTCTCGGGCGTCGTATAGCAATCAGCCCCAGCATTTT. The chain uses TRBV30 and TRBJ1-5; D is unclear. The CDR3 has 15 amino acids. V lost 5 bases and J 0 bases, leaving 14 bases between the germline ends. Germline V gives CDR1 GTSNPN, CDR2 SVGIG (reference sequence).

The genes are TRBV7-9 and TRBJ2-3, with D maybe TRBD1 (5 bases). Germline CDR1 is SEHNR and CDR2 is FQNEAQ (reference sequence). There are 15 residues in the CDR3. V lost 4 bases and J 2 bases, leaving 13 bases between the germline ends. CDR3 coding DNA: TGTGCCAGCAGCTCGGCAGGGTCTACCACAGATACGCAGTATTTT. This encodes CASSSAGSTTDTQYF.

V and J are TRBV7-2 and TRBJ2-3; D ambiguous. The CDR3 contains 13 residues. V shed 5 bases and J shed 3 bases, with 9 bases lying between them. Germline loops: CDR1 SGHTA, CDR2 FQGNSA. The CDR3 sequence is CASSPTPTDTQYF. The CDR3 bases are TGTGCCAGCAGCCCGACCCCGACAGATACGCAGTATTTT. The variable domain in full, with the rest retrieved from reference TRBV7-2 and TRBJ2-3, is GAGVSQSPSNKVTEKGKDVELRCDPISGHTALYWYRQSLGQGLEFLIYFQGNSAPDKSGLPSDRFSAERTGGSVSTLTIQRTQQEDSAVYLCASSPTPTDTQYFGPGTRLTVL.